Below, 4 T cell receptor beta chains from the same sample are listed, as sequenced in a study of read filtering for tumor transcriptome and immune sequencing. This library used around 0.4 ug RNA and molecular barcoded adaptors spanning alpha/delta and beta/gamma chains. TCRdb called the reads again in MiXCR, with one record for every CDR3 protein. The table lists 100,000 to 150,000 distinct CDR3 sequences, roughly 13% of them singletons. Material for sequencing was a population of CD138-negative cells sorted from bone marrow. These receptors were taken from a donor at least 40 years old with multiple myeloma.

The V gene is TRBV25-1, the J gene TRBJ1-1, with D possibly TRBD1 on 5 matching bases. Trimming took off 7 bases at V and 1 base at J, with 16 bases between the two ends. The CDR3 sequence is 15 residues long. Germline CDR1 is MGHDK and CDR2 is SYGVNS. The CDR3: CASTRVGGSNTEAFF. CDR3 nucleotide sequence: TGTGCCAGCACCCGAGTCGGGGGTTCGAACACTGAAGCTTTCTTT.

At least ten counts were recorded for this clonotype. The chain joins TRBV3-1 to TRBJ1-5, with 8 bases aligning to TRBD1. The V gene's germline CDR1 is LGHDT and CDR2 YNNKEL (reference sequence). The CDR3 is 19 residues long. The V segment lost 4 bases and the J segment 0 bases; nucleotides outside the gene matches: 14. As DNA, the CDR3 is TGTGCCAGCAGCCCCTCCCCAGGGGGCAGGGGGCTTAGCAATCAGCCCCAGCATTTT. Translating gives CASSPSPGGRGLSNQPQHF.

Many counts were recorded for this clonotype. The chain uses TRBV2 and TRBJ2-2; 10 positions agree with TRBD2. The CDR3 extends over 13 amino acids. V trimming: 11 bases; J trimming: 10 bases; junction bases outside the gene matches: 10. The V gene's germline CDR1 is SNHLY and CDR2 FYNNEI. The CDR3 sequence: CAGAGGPGLELFF. The DNA of the CDR3 is TGTGCCGGAGCGGGAGGGCCGGGTCTGGAGCTGTTTTTT. The full variable domain, with the rest looked up from reference TRBV2 and TRBJ2-2, is EPEVTQTPSHQVTQMGQEVILRCVPISNHLYFYWYRQILGQKVEFLVSFYNNEISEKSEIFDDQFSVERPDGSNFTLKIRSTKLEDSAMYFCAGAGGPGLELFFGEGSRLTVL.

This chain joins TRBV2 and TRBJ2-3, with D perhaps TRBD2 (6 bases). The germline V gene encodes CDR1 SNHLY and CDR2 FYNNEI. The CDR3 loop spans 14 amino acids. Between the trimmed V and J ends, which lost 5 bases and 2 bases, there was a span of 11 bases. Written as DNA, the CDR3 is TGTGCCAGCAGTCCCGGGACTTACACAGATACGCAGTATTTT. Amino acid sequence: CASSPGTYTDTQYF.